This T cell receptor (beta chain) was sequenced for a study of T cell responses to AZD1222 COVID-19 vaccine. Study-wide context: Investigators merged groups given second doses at roughly 4 or roughly 12 weeks.

As to this clone: Its antigen is as yet unknown.

TCRdb keeps only in-frame clones here, not all; method: immunoSEQ multiplex PCR. The table has roughly 160,000 clones, about 90% seen once. Study-level findings and limits: Females outnumbered males among donors, who were mostly white British; clonal diversity was possibly underestimated. CD4 TCRs linked to vaccination spanned spike, dominating at 160-218 and 743-854.

V lost 3 bases, J lost 7 bases, and 10 bases stayed unmatched. The germline V gene has CDR1 SGDLS and CDR2 YYNGEE. This CDR3 has 16 residues. The sequence was collected from an adult in good health. The sequencing here drew on peripheral blood, taken on day 0 of AZD1222 vaccination. The chain is built from TRBV9 and TRBJ2-1, with 10 bases aligning to TRBD2. The CDR3 reads CASSAGLAGVSNEQFF. CDR3 nucleotide sequence: TGTGCCAGCAGCGCGGGCCTAGCGGGAGTATCTAATGAGCAGTTCTTC.